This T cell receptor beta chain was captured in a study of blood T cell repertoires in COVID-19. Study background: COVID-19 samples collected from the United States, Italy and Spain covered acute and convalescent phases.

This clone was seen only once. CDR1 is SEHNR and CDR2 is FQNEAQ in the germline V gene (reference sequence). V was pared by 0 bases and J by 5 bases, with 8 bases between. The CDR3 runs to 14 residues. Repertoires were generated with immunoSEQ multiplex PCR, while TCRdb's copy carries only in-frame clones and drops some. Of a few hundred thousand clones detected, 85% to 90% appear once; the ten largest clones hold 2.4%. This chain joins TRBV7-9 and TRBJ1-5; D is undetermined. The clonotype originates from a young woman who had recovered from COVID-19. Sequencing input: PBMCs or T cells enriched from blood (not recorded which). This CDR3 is CASSLALPDQPQHF. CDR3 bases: TGTGCCAGCAGCTTAGCGCTTCCAGATCAGCCCCAGCATTTT.